These 19 T cell receptor beta chains were all obtained from the same sample, sequenced in a study of blood T cell repertoires in COVID-19. TCRdb's table, derived via immunoSEQ multiplex PCR, lists solely in-frame clones and lacks some. The table lists about 74,000 clones, over 75% of them singletons. Sequenced input: peripheral blood. The receptor source for this set is a woman of 80 years or more with active or convalescent COVID-19.

This rearrangement joins TRBV30 to TRBJ2-2; maybe TRBD1 (6 bases). Germline V CDR1 and CDR2: GTSNPN, SVGIG (reference sequence). Deletions cut 3 bases from V and 1 base from J, with 6 bases between. The CDR3 is 13 amino acids. CDR3 DNA: TGTGCCTGGAGGACAGGGAACACCGGGGAGCTGTTTTTT. This encodes CAWRTGNTGELFF.

V usage is TRBV4-3 and J usage is TRBJ2-1, with 10 bases lining up with TRBD2. The J segment lost 0 bases and the V segment lost 4 bases, leaving 9 bases of the junction unmatched. The CDR3 is 18 residues long. Germline V CDR1 and CDR2: LGHNA, YSLEER. CDR3 residues: CASSPAGGPPSSYNEQFF. The CDR3, as DNA: TGCGCCAGCAGCCCAGCGGGGGGGCCCCCCAGCTCCTACAATGAGCAGTTCTTC.

The genes are TRBV25-1 and TRBJ1-1; D is perhaps TRBD1 (5 bases). CDR3 length equals 15 residues. Germline V CDR1 and CDR2: MGHDK, SYGVNS. Trimming shortened V by 1 base and J by 3 bases, and 12 bases separated the two germline ends. Here the CDR3 DNA reads TGTGCCAGCAGTGAATTCGGACCGGGGGACACTGAAGCTTTCTTT. Its protein product is CASSEFGPGDTEAFF.

V and J are TRBV9 and TRBJ2-7; weak D call: TRBD1 (5 bases). This CDR3 comprises 13 residues. V lost 2 bases to trimming and J lost 5 bases, with 11 bases between them. Germline V gives CDR1 SGDLS, CDR2 YYNGEE. The CDR3 spells CASSVRQRDEQYF. CDR3 bases: TGTGCCAGCAGCGTTCGACAGCGCGACGAGCAGTACTTC.

The V and J genes are TRBV7-2 and TRBJ1-3; TRBD1 might be the D (5 bases). Germline CDR1 is SGHTA and CDR2 is FQGNSA. CDR3 length: 12 amino acids. Trimming took off 5 bases at V and 8 bases at J, with 10 bases between the two ends. The CDR3 nucleotides read TGTGCCAGCAGCCAACCCAGGGACACCATATATTTT. It encodes CASSQPRDTIYF.

The chain employs TRBV30 and TRBJ1-2; the D is unclear. The germline V gene encodes CDR1 GTSNPN and CDR2 SVGIG (reference sequence). The V end lost 2 bases, the J end lost 0 bases, and 7 bases lay between the germline ends. The CDR3 sequence is 13 residues long. The CDR3 is CAWSPSTNYGYTF. As DNA, the CDR3 is TGTGCCTGGAGTCCCAGTACTAACTATGGCTACACCTTC.

This clone has more than one count but fewer than ten. The chain uses TRBV9 and TRBJ1-1, with D tentatively TRBD1 (5 bases). The CDR3 spans 16 residues. V was pared by 3 bases and J by 0 bases, with 15 bases between. Germline V lookup: CDR1 SGDLS, CDR2 YYNGEE. As DNA, the CDR3 is TGTGCCAGCAGCGACGCCTCGCGGGGACTGAACACTGAAGCTTTCTTT. It codes for CASSDASRGLNTEAFF.

This sequence joins TRBV5-1 and TRBJ1-1, with 9 nucleotides matching TRBD1. Trimming took 5 bases from V and 3 from J; bases not matched to a gene: 2. Germline-derived CDR1 and CDR2 are SGHRS and YFSETQ. The CDR3 totals 13 residues. The CDR3 protein is CASRRDRDTEAFF. The CDR3 region has the DNA TGCGCCAGCAGAAGGGACAGGGACACTGAAGCTTTCTTT.

V is TRBV5-1 and J is TRBJ1-3; a possible D gene is TRBD1 (6 bases). The ends were cut back, 4 bases at V and 2 bases at J, with 19 bases in the middle. Germline V CDR1 and CDR2: SGHRS, YFSETQ. There are 17 residues in the CDR3. DNA for the CDR3: TGCGCCAGCAGCACGTCGGGGGGCACAAAACCTGGAAACACCATATATTTT. Encoded protein: CASSTSGGTKPGNTIYF.

This clone is a singleton in its sample. The chain carries TRBV15 and TRBJ2-7, with D possibly being TRBD1 (7 bases). V was clipped by 2 bases and J by 4 bases, with 21 bases between them. The CDR3 is made up of 17 amino acids. The germline V gene encodes CDR1 LNHNV and CDR2 YYDKDF (reference sequence). The CDR3 bases are TGTGCCACCAGCAGACCCAGGGGGACTTCCCTTATATACGAGCAGTACTTC. This gives the protein CATSRPRGTSLIYEQYF.

The rearrangement joins TRBV27 to TRBJ1-6; D is unclear. V was clipped by 5 bases and J by 0 bases, with 23 bases between them. This CDR3 region has 20 residues. Germline CDR1 reads MNHEY; CDR2 reads SMNVEV (reference sequence). The CDR3 DNA sequence: TGTGCCAGCAGTCCAAGGGCGGGCCGGGGATTAAGCTCCTATAATTCACCCCTCCACTTT. This gives the protein CASSPRAGRGLSSYNSPLHF.

The gene calls are TRBV27 and TRBJ2-1; 8 bases match TRBD1. The V segment lost 3 bases and the J segment 5 bases; nucleotides outside the gene matches: 6. CDR1 is MNHEY and CDR2 is SMNVEV in the germline V gene (reference sequence). This CDR3 has 15 residues. DNA of the CDR3: TGTGCCAGCAGTTTGATCAGGGGGCGACACAATGAGCAGTTCTTC. It yields the protein CASSLIRGRHNEQFF.

J is TRBJ2-7 and V is TRBV29-1, with 8 positions matching TRBD1. The J segment lost 4 bases and the V segment lost 6 bases, leaving 8 bases of the junction unmatched. The CDR3 contains 13 residues. Germline values: CDR1 SQVTM, CDR2 ANQGSEA. The CDR3, as DNA: TGCAGCGTCGACAGGGGCGGAGGTTACGAGCAGTACTTC. The encoded protein is CSVDRGGGYEQYF.

The chain employs TRBV4-3 and TRBJ1-2; a possible D gene is TRBD1 (5 bases). CDR3 size: 18 residues. Germline V gives CDR1 LGHNA, CDR2 YSLEER. The ends were cut back, 1 base at V and 4 bases at J, with 22 bases in the middle. The CDR3 is CASSQGTTRSGTSYGYTF. CDR3 DNA sequence: TGCGCCAGCAGCCAAGGTACAACGAGATCAGGGACTAGCTATGGCTACACCTTC.

The chain recombines TRBV11-2 with TRBJ2-7, with D possibly TRBD2 on 6 matching bases. The CDR3 spans 14 residues. Germline V CDR1 and CDR2: SGHAT, FQNNGV. V was pared by 5 bases and J by 2 bases, with 13 bases between. CDR3 protein: CASSTFGRPYEQYF. CDR3 DNA sequence: TGTGCCAGCAGCACCTTTGGGAGGCCCTACGAGCAGTACTTC. The full variable domain, in which reference TRBV11-2 and TRBJ2-7 provide the parts outside the CDR3, is EAGVAQSPRYKIIEKRQSVAFWCNPISGHATLYWYQQILGQGPKLLIQFQNNGVVDDSQLPKDRFSAERLKGVDSTLKIQPAKLEDSAVYLCASSTFGRPYEQYFGPGTRLTVT.

The rearrangement joins TRBV5-6 to TRBJ1-4; no clear D. CDR3 length equals 14 residues. Trimming cost V 3 bases and J 4 bases, with 10 bases left between them. Germline V gene data show CDR1 as SGHDT and CDR2 as YYEEEE. CDR3 DNA: TGTGCCAGCAGCTCAGCGGACGTTAATGAAAAACTGTTTTTT. It codes for CASSSADVNEKLFF. Supplemented by reference TRBV5-6 and TRBJ1-4, the full variable domain reads DAGVTQSPTHLIKTRGQQVTLRCSPKSGHDTVSWYQQALGQGPQFIFQYYEEEERQRGNFPDRFSGHQFPNYSSELNVNALLLGDSALYLCASSSADVNEKLFFGSGTQLSVL.

The genes are TRBV10-3 and TRBJ1-6; 7 bases fit TRBD1. Germline assignment: CDR1 ENHRY and CDR2 SYGVKD. The CDR3 length is 13 residues. V was clipped by 10 bases and J by 6 bases; unmatched bases: 6. This CDR3 reads CATGQVLNSPLHF. The CDR3 nucleotides read TGTGCCACCGGACAGGTCCTTAATTCACCCCTCCACTTT.

The chain links TRBV5-1 to TRBJ1-2, with a weak D call TRBD1 (6 bases). Germline assignment: CDR1 SGHRS and CDR2 YFSETQ. The CDR3 has 13 amino acids. Trimming took 6 bases from V and 3 from J, leaving 12 bases between them. The CDR3 sequence: CASTDRLDYGYTF. CDR3 sequence (DNA): TGCGCCAGCACTGACAGGCTTGACTATGGCTACACCTTC.

CDR3: CSVAPGQGAHEQFF. Written as DNA, the CDR3 is TGCAGCGTTGCTCCGGGACAGGGGGCCCATGAGCAGTTCTTC. The V gene is TRBV29-1, the J gene TRBJ2-1; TRBD1 aligns across 12 bases. CDR1 and CDR2 (germline): SQVTM, ANQGSEA. The junction had 6 bases not matched to a gene; V was cut back by 4 bases and J by 8 bases. The CDR3 loop spans 14 amino acids.